One sample yielded the 15 T cell receptor beta chains listed below, sequenced in a study of cytomegalovirus exposure and HLA in healthy donors. The PCR employed 60 Vbeta primers together with 13 Jbeta primers. Libraries were prepared by immunoSEQ multiplex PCR; TCRdb keeps only in-frame clonotypes and omits some of them. In the table there are approximately 100,000 clones, about 70% of which are singletons. The sequenced sample consisted of PBMCs. The receptor source for this set is a female donor in good health and CMV-seronegative.

The CDR3 DNA follows: TGTGCCAGTAGTATACGGATAGCGGGGGGGCCGGCAGATACGCAGTATTTT. The encoded protein is CASSIRIAGGPADTQYF. The chain recombines TRBV19 with TRBJ2-3; 11 positions match TRBD2. Germline CDR1 is LNHDA and CDR2 is SQIVND (reference sequence). The CDR3 consists of 17 residues. Trimming cost V 2 bases and J 4 bases; bases outside gene matches: 8.

The gene calls are TRBV7-9 and TRBJ2-4, with 10 bases identical to TRBD2. The CDR3 is 17 amino acids. Germline V gives CDR1 SEHNR, CDR2 FQNEAQ (reference sequence). J lost 6 bases, V lost 6 bases, and 14 bases had no gene match. The CDR3 sequence is CASSGTTSGYSVNIQYF. Here the CDR3 DNA reads TGTGCCAGCAGTGGAACGACTAGCGGGTATTCGGTAAACATTCAGTACTTC.

This chain uses TRBV6-5 with TRBJ2-1; 8 nucleotides match TRBD2. With V trimmed by 8 bases and J by 4 bases, 7 bases remained unmatched. Looked up from germline, CDR1 is MNHEY and CDR2 is SVGAGI. The CDR3 is 14 residues long. This CDR3 reads CASASGLEYNEQFF. CDR3 nucleotides: TGTGCCAGCGCCTCGGGACTAGAATACAATGAGCAGTTCTTC.

The rearrangement uses TRBV15 and TRBJ1-1; the D gene is possibly TRBD1 (6 bases). This CDR3 is 14 amino acids long. CDR1 is LNHNV, CDR2 YYDKDF, per germline (reference sequence). V lost 5 bases and J lost 3, with 13 bases in between. This CDR3 reads CATSVNREYTEAFF. The CDR3 nucleotides are TGTGCCACCAGCGTCAACAGGGAATACACTGAAGCTTTCTTT.

The gene calls are TRBV7-9 and TRBJ2-3, with D perhaps TRBD1 (5 bases). Germline V gene lookup returns CDR1 SEHNR and CDR2 FQNEAQ (reference sequence). This CDR3 spans 15 amino acids. V shed 5 bases and J shed 2 bases, with 14 bases lying between them. The DNA for the CDR3 is TGTGCCAGCAGCGAATTAGGGGCCACCACAGATACGCAGTATTTT. Translating it yields CASSELGATTDTQYF. Full variable domain (rest looked up from reference TRBV7-9 and TRBJ2-3): DTGVSQNPRHKITKRGQNVTFRCDPISEHNRLYWYRQTLGQGPEFLTYFQNEAQLEKSRLLSDRFSAERPKGSFSTLEIQRTEQGDSAMYLCASSELGATTDTQYFGPGTRLTVL.

The V and J genes are TRBV14 and TRBJ1-4, with TRBD1 matching 7 bases. The CDR3 length is 15 residues. Germline V lookup: CDR1 SGHDN, CDR2 FVKESK. J lost 8 bases, V lost 4 bases, and 10 bases had no gene match. The CDR3 is CASSPLTGQSEKLFF. The DNA for the CDR3 is TGTGCCAGCAGCCCGTTGACAGGGCAAAGCGAAAAACTGTTTTTT.

The chain has TRBV27 and TRBJ2-7; D is ambiguous. The CDR3 runs 15 residues. Looked up from germline, CDR1 is MNHEY and CDR2 is SMNVEV (reference sequence). Trimming took 2 bases from V and 1 from J, leaving 12 bases between them. As DNA, the CDR3 is TGTGCCAGCAGTTTAGGTCTGTTCAGTTCCTACGAGCAGTACTTC. Translated: CASSLGLFSSYEQYF.

Written as DNA, the CDR3 is TGTGCCAGTAGTATAAGCCGCCGGACAGGCCCCTACGAGCAGTACTTC. Residues: CASSISRRTGPYEQYF. The V gene is TRBV19, the J gene TRBJ2-7; 7 bases align to TRBD1. CDR3 length equals 16 residues. After removal of 2 bases from V and 2 bases from J, the junction contained 9 bases not matched to a gene. Germline CDR1 is LNHDA and CDR2 is SQIVND (reference sequence).

This clone was seen more than once but under ten times. The chain has TRBV7-9 and TRBJ2-7; no firm D call. Germline values: CDR1 SEHNR, CDR2 FQNEAQ (reference sequence). V dropped 4 bases and J dropped 2 bases, with 9 bases sitting between them. This CDR3 region has 13 residues. The chain's CDR3 is CASSSEITYEQYF. The CDR3 nucleotides read TGTGCCAGCAGCTCCGAGATCACCTACGAGCAGTACTTC.

CDR3: CASSTPGLYGYTF. The CDR3 nucleotides read TGTGCCAGCAGTACCCCAGGTCTCTATGGCTACACCTTC. This chain joins TRBV27 and TRBJ1-2; unclear D gene. CDR1 is MNHEY, CDR2 SMNVEV, per germline (reference sequence). The V gene lost 5 bases and the J gene lost 4 bases, with 11 bases spanning the gap. This CDR3 has 13 residues.

The rearrangement joins TRBV7-9 to TRBJ1-1; TRBD1 is a possible D gene (5 bases). CDR1 and CDR2 from the germline V gene are SEHNR and FQNEAQ (reference sequence). The CDR3 loop spans 15 amino acids. V was shortened by 3 bases and J by 4 bases, with 15 bases between the two germline ends. CDR3: CASSLSSVGGTEAFF. CDR3 nucleotides: TGTGCCAGCAGCTTGTCCTCCGTGGGGGGCACTGAAGCTTTCTTT.

The rearrangement links TRBV11-3 to TRBJ2-7; D perhaps matches TRBD1 (6 bases). This CDR3 has 15 residues. Germline CDR1 is SGHNT and CDR2 is YENEEA. The V and J ends lost 3 bases and 0 bases respectively, with 12 bases between them. The CDR3 reads CASSFGTSSSYEQYF. The DNA for the CDR3 is TGTGCCAGCAGCTTCGGGACAAGCAGCTCCTACGAGCAGTACTTC.

This rearrangement joins TRBV10-1 to TRBJ2-7; TRBD2 matches 7 bases. The CDR3 has 15 residues. Germline V gives CDR1 WNHNN, CDR2 SYGVQD (reference sequence). Trimming at V came to 2 bases and at J to 3 bases, leaving 7 bases not matched to a gene. The CDR3 spells CASSEDPGTIYEQYF. DNA for the CDR3: TGCGCCAGCAGTGAGGACCCCGGGACTATCTACGAGCAGTACTTC.

J is TRBJ2-1 and V is TRBV5-6; D gene uncertain. The germline gives CDR1 SGHDT, CDR2 YYEEEE. The V end lost 3 bases, the J end lost 0 bases, and 10 bases lay between the germline ends. The CDR3 has 15 amino acids. CDR3 nucleotides: TGTGCCAGCAGCTCTACAGTTAACTCCTACAATGAGCAGTTCTTC. This encodes CASSSTVNSYNEQFF.

The genes are TRBV6-5 and TRBJ1-1, with 7 bases aligning to TRBD1. The CDR3 runs 15 residues. Germline CDR1 reads MNHEY; CDR2 reads SVGAGI. Trimming cost V 6 bases and J 2 bases; bases outside gene matches: 9. CDR3 DNA: TGTGCCAGCAGCTACAGCCAAGGGGGCAACACTGAAGCTTTCTTT. The encoded protein is CASSYSQGGNTEAFF.